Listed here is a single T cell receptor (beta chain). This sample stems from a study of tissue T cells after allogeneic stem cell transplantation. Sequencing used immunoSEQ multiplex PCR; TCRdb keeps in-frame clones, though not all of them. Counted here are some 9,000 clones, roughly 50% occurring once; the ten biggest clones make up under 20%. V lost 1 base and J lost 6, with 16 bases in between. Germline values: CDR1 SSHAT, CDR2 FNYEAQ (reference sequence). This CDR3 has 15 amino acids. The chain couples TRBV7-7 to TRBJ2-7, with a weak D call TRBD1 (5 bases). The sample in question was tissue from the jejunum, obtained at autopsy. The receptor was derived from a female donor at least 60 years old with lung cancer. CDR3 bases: TGTGCCAGCAGCTTAGGCCCCGGGCAGGGTGGCGAGCAGTACTTC. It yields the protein CASSLGPGQGGEQYF.